This T cell receptor (beta chain) was recovered during a study of blood T cells in healthy people across ages. Regarding the study as a whole: Leaving the PBMCs unsorted stopped any conclusive comparison of naive versus antigen-experienced cells. Those diversity estimates obtained from one million T cells were thought to be underestimates.

The second PCR ran roughly 7 to 12 cycles with a sample-barcoded 5' primer and J-beta primers. TCRdb fed the 5' RACE reads into MiXCR, producing one record per CDR3 protein. The sample consists of about 1.6 million distinct CDR3 sequences, roughly 32% of them appearing once. Trimming removed 8 bases at V and 5 bases at J, with 11 bases between. CDR1 and CDR2 from the germline V gene are SQVTM and ANQGSEA. The CDR3 runs to 11 residues. There are many counts of this clonotype. Its antigen is undetermined. This sequence was found in a woman in her twenties or thirties in good health. The V and J genes are TRBV29-1 and TRBJ2-3; unclear D gene. The sample was blood. The CDR3, as DNA: TGCAGCTCCCTCGAGCGAGATACGCAGTATTTT. It is translated as CSSLERDTQYF.